This record concerns one TCR beta chain sequence. Its antigen is still unknown. The sample belongs to a study of OX40 agonist ivuxolimab in advanced cancers. Study at large: Ivuxolimab, an agonistic anti-OX40 (CD134) antibody, was given to patients. Dose-escalation subjects each had hepatocellular carcinoma, melanoma, renal cell or head and neck cancer. Overall study results and limits: Compared with others, partial responders at 0.1-3.0 mg/kg displayed clonal expansion among the lowest.

The CDR3 contains 14 residues. The germline gives CDR1 MNHEY, CDR2 SMNVEV (reference sequence). V was trimmed by 5 bases and J by 5 bases, leaving 16 bases between them. Samples were taken at baseline and on day 1 of cycles 4 and 7. Clones were sequenced by immunoSEQ multiplex PCR, and TCRdb holds only the in-frame ones, with some missing. In the table there are more than 40,000 clones, roughly 80% of which are singletons. The sample here was CD4+ or CD8+ T cells sorted from blood, taken in a trial of the OX40 agonist ivuxolimab. The genes are TRBV27 and TRBJ2-7; no reliable D call. This TCR came from an adult with an advanced solid tumor such as melanoma, head and neck, liver or kidney cancer. This CDR3 is CASSLKASIDEQYF. DNA for the CDR3: TGTGCCAGCAGTCTAAAGGCTAGTATAGACGAGCAGTACTTC.